This T cell receptor beta chain is from a study of T cells in localized non-small cell lung cancer. The study's findings and limits: Sequencing was limited to one tumor region, leaving the possibility of heterogeneity open. There was higher T cell clonality in uninvolved adjacent lung than in tumor, and it was highest there. Density of T cells in blood, when higher, went with longer overall survival. Among the top 100 tumor clones, a median approximately 55 appeared in adjacent lung.

Notes on this clone: Its antigen remains unknown.

Between the trimmed V and J ends, which lost 4 bases and 5 bases, there was a span of 18 bases. CDR1 is SGHRS and CDR2 is YFSETQ in the germline V gene. The length of the CDR3 is 15 residues. Profiling relied on immunoSEQ multiplex PCR, and the TCRdb table lists in-frame clones only, not all of them. The sample holds tens of thousands of clones, 85% to 90% seen once. The receptor's source is a woman between 40 and 69 years old with stage I lung adenocarcinoma. The V and J genes are TRBV5-1 and TRBJ2-5, with D perhaps TRBD2 (5 bases). The sample consisted of peripheral blood, taken before any cancer treatment. The chain's CDR3 is CASSLEATPSETQYF. The CDR3, as DNA: TGCGCCAGCAGCCTGGAGGCGACTCCCTCGGAGACCCAGTACTTC.